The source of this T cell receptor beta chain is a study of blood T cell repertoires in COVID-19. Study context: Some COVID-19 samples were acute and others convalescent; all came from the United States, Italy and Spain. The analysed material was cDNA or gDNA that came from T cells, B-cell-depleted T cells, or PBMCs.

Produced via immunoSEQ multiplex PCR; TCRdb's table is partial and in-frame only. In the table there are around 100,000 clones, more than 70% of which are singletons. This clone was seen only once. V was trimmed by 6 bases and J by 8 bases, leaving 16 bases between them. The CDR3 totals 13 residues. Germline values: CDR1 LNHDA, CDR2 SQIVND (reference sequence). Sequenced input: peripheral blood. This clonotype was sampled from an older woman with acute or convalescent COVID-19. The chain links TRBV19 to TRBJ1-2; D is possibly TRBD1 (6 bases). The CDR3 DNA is TGTGCCAGTAGGGGCAGGGGTTGGGAAGGCTACACCTTC. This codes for CASRGRGWEGYTF.